This T cell receptor beta chain emerged from a study of chemoradiotherapy in HPV16-positive cancers. Some clones are missing from TCRdb's copy, which holds only in-frame ones; the method was immunoSEQ multiplex PCR. Of 1,500 to 2,000 clones in the sample, 60% to 75% are singletons; the top ten hold roughly 18%. The trim removed 7 bases at V and 1 base at J, leaving 3 bases unmatched. The CDR3 loop spans 13 amino acids. Germline loops: CDR1 GTSNPN, CDR2 SVGIG (reference sequence). The chain is built from TRBV30 and TRBJ2-2, with TRBD1 matching over 7 bases. The origin of this receptor is a human donor with HPV-associated anogenital cancer. The specimen was tumor tissue, collected from a patient who underwent chemoradiotherapy. The CDR3 DNA follows: TGTGCCTTAGACAGGGTGAACACCGGGGAGCTGTTTTTT. Residues: CALDRVNTGELFF.